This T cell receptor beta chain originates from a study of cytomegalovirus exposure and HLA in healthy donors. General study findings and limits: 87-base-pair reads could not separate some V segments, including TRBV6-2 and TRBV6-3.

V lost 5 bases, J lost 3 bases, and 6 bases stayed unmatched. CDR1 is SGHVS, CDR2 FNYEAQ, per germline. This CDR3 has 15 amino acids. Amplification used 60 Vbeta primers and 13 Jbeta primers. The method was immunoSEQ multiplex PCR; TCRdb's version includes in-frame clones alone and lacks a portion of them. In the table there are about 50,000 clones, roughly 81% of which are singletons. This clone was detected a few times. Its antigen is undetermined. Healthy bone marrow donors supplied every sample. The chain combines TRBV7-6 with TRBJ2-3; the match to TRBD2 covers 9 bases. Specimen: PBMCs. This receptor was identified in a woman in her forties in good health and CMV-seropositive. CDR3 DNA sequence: TGTGCCAGCAGCAGGATAGCGGGGGCGACAGATACGCAGTATTTT. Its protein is CASSRIAGATDTQYF.